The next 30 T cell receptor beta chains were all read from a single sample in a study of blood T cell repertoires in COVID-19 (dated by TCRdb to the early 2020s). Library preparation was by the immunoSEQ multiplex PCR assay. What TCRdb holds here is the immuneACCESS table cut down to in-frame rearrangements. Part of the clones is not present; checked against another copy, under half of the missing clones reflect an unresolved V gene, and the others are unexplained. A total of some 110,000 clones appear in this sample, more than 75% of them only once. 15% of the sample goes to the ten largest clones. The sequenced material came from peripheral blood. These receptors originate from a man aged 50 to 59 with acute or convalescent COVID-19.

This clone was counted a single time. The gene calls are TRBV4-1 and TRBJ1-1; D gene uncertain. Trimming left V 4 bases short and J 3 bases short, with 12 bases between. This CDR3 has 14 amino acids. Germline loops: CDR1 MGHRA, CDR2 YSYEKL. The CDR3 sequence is CASSPLFGDTEAFF. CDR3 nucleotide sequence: TGCGCCAGCAGCCCCCTATTCGGGGACACTGAAGCTTTCTTT.

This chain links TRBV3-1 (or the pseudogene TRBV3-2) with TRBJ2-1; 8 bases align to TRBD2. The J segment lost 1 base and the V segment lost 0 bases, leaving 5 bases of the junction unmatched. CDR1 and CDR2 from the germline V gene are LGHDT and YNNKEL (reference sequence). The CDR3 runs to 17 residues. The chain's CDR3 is CASSQDLSGSSYNEQFF. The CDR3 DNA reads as TGTGCCAGCAGCCAAGATCTGAGCGGGAGTTCCTACAATGAGCAGTTCTTC.

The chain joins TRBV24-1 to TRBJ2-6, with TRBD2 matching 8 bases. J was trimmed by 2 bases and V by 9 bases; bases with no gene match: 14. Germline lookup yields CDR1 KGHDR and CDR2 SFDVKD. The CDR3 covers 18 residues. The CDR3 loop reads CATGTREGPYPGANVLTF. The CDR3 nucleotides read TGTGCCACCGGGACACGGGAGGGACCCTATCCTGGGGCCAACGTCCTGACTTTC.

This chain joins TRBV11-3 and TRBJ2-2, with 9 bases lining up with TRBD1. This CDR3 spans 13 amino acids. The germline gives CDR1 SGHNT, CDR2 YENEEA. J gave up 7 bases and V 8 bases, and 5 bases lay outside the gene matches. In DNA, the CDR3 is TGTGCCAGCCGTGACAGGGGGTACGGGGAGCTGTTTTTT. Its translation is CASRDRGYGELFF.

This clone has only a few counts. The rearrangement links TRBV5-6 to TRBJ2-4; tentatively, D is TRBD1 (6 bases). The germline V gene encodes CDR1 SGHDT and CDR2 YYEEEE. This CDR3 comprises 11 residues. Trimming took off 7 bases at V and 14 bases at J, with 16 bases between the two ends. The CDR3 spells CASGTRGFEYF. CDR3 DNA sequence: TGTGCCAGCGGGACAAGAGGATTCGAGTACTTC.

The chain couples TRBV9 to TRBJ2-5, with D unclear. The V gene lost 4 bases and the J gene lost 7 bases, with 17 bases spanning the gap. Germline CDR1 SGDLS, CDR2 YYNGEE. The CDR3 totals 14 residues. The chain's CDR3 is CASSPTTKTGTQYF. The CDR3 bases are TGTGCCAGCAGCCCCACGACCAAGACGGGGACCCAGTACTTC.

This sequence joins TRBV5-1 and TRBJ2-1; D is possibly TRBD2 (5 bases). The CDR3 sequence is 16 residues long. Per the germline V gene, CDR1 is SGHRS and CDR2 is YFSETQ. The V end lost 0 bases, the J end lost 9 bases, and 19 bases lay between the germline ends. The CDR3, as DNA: TGCGCCAGCAGCTTGGGTGGCGGACCTTCGACTATTGAGCAGTTCTTC. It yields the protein CASSLGGGPSTIEQFF.

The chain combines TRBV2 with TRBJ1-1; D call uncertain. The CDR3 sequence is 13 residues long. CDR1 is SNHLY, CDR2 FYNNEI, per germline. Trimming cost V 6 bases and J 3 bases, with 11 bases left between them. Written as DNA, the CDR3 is TGTGCCAGCAGAAAGGAGCGGGACACTGAAGCTTTCTTT. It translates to CASRKERDTEAFF.

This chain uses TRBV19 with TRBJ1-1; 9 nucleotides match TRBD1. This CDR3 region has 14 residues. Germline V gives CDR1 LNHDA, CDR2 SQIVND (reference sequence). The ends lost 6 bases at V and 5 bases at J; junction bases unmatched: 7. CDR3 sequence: CASRIRQGGTEAFF. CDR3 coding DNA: TGTGCCAGTAGAATCAGACAGGGGGGAACTGAAGCTTTCTTT.

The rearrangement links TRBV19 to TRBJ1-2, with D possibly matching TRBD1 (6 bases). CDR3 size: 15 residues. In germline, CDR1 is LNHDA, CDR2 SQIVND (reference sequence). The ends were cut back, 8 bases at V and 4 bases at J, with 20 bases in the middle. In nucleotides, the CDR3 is TGTGCCAGTTCACCTCCAGGGGTTTTGAGCTATGGCTACACCTTC. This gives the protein CASSPPGVLSYGYTF.

Written as DNA, the CDR3 is TGTGCCAGCATACGGGAGAGTATGACAGATACGCAGTATTTT. It translates to CASIRESMTDTQYF. This chain connects TRBV7-9 to TRBJ2-3; D perhaps matches TRBD2 (6 bases). V shed 7 bases and J shed 3 bases, with 14 bases lying between them. Germline assignment: CDR1 SEHNR and CDR2 FQNEAQ (reference sequence). This CDR3 contains 14 residues.

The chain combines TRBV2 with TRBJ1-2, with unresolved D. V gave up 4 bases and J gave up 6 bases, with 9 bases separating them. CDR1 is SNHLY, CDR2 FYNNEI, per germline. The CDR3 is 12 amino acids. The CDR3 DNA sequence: TGTGCCAGCAGTGTTAGGCGGGATGGCTACACCTTC. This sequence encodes CASSVRRDGYTF.

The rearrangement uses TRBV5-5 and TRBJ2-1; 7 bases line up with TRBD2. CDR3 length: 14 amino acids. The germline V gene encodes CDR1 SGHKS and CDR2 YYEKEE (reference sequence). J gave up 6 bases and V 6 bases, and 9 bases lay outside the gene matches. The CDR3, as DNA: TGTGCCAGCAAACCGGGGACTATCCTCAATGAGCAGTTCTTC. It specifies CASKPGTILNEQFF.

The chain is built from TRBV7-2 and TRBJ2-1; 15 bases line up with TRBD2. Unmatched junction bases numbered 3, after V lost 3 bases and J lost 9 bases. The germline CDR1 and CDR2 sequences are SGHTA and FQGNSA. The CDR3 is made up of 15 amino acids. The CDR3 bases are TGTGCCAGCAGCTTGGGACTAGCGGGAGGAGGTGAGCAGTTCTTC. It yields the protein CASSLGLAGGGEQFF.

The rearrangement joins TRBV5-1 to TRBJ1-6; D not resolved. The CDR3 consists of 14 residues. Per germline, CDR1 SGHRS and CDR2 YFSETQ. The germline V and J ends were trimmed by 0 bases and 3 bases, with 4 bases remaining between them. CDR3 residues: CASSLAVYNSPLHF. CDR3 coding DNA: TGCGCCAGCAGCTTGGCAGTCTATAATTCACCCCTCCACTTT.

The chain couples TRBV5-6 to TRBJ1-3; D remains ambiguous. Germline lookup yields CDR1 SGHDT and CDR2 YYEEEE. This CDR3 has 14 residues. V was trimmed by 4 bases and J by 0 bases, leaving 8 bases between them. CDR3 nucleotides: TGTGCCAGCAGCCCGGGAAACTCTGGAAACACCATATATTTT. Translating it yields CASSPGNSGNTIYF.

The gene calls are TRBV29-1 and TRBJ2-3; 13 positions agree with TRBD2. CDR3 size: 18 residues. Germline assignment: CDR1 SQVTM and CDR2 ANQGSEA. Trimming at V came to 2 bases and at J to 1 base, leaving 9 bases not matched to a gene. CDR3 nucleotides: TGCAGCGTTGAATCCACGGGACTAGCGGGACTCGGCACAGATACGCAGTATTTT. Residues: CSVESTGLAGLGTDTQYF.

CDR3 region: CASSFGTVATNEKLFF. Written as DNA, the CDR3 is TGTGCCAGCAGCTTTGGGACAGTTGCAACTAATGAAAAACTGTTTTTT. The chain employs TRBV5-6 and TRBJ1-4, with 7 bases that match TRBD1. The V segment lost 2 bases and the J segment 0 bases; nucleotides outside the gene matches: 4. This CDR3 has 16 amino acids. Per the germline V gene, CDR1 is SGHDT and CDR2 is YYEEEE. Together with reference TRBV5-6 and TRBJ1-4, the CDR3 gives the full variable domain: DAGVTQSPTHLIKTRGQQVTLRCSPKSGHDTVSWYQQALGQGPQFIFQYYEEEERQRGNFPDRFSGHQFPNYSSELNVNALLLGDSALYLCASSFGTVATNEKLFFGSGTQLSVL.

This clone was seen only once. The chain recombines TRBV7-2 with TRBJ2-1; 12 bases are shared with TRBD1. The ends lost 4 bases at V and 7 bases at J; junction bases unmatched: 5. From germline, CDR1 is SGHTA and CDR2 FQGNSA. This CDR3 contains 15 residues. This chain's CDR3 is CASSWGQGAWNEQFF. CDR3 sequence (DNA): TGTGCCAGCAGCTGGGGACAGGGGGCATGGAATGAGCAGTTCTTC. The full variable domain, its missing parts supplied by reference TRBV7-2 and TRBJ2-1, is GAGVSQSPSNKVTEKGKDVELRCDPISGHTALYWYRQSLGQGLEFLIYFQGNSAPDKSGLPSDRFSAERTGGSVSTLTIQRTQQEDSAVYLCASSWGQGAWNEQFFGPGTRLTVL.

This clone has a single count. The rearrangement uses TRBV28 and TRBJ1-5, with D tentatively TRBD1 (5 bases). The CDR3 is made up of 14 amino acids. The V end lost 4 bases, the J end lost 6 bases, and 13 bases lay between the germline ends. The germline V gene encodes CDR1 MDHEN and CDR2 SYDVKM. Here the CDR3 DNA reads TGTGCCAGCAGTTCAGGGCAGGGCCCTCAGCCCCAGCATTTT. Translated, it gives CASSSGQGPQPQHF.

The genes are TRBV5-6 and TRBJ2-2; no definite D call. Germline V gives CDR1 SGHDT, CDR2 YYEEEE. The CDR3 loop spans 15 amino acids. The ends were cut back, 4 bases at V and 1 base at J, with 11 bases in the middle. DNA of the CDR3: TGTGCCAGCAGCATACTACCCGGGAACACCGGGGAGCTGTTTTTT. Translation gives CASSILPGNTGELFF.

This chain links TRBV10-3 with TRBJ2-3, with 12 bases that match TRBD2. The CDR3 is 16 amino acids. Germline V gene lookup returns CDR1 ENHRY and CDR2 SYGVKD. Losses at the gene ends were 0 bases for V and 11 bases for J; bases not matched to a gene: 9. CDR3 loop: CAISESRTSGNSMQYF. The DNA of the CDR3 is TGTGCCATCAGTGAGTCAAGGACTAGCGGGAATTCCATGCAGTATTTT.

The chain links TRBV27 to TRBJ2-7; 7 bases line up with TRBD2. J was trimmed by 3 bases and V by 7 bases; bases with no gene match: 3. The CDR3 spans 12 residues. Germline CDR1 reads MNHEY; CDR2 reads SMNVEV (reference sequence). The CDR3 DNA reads TGTGCCAGCACCGGCGGGAGCTACGAGCAGTACTTC. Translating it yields CASTGGSYEQYF.

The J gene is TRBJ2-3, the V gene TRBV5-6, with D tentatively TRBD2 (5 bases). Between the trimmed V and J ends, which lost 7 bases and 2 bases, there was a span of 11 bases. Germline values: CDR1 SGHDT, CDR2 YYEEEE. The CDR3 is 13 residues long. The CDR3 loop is CASGGLNTDTQYF. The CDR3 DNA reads TGTGCCAGCGGCGGGCTAAACACAGATACGCAGTATTTT.

This CDR3 reads CSASREAGLRNIQYF. DNA of the CDR3: TGCAGTGCTAGTCGAGAAGCGGGATTGAGAAACATTCAGTACTTC. The chain employs TRBV20-1 and TRBJ2-4; TRBD2 agrees at 7 bases. The CDR3 consists of 15 residues. CDR1 and CDR2 (germline): DFQATT, SNEGSKA (reference sequence). Trimming at V came to 3 bases and at J to 6 bases, leaving 11 bases not matched to a gene.

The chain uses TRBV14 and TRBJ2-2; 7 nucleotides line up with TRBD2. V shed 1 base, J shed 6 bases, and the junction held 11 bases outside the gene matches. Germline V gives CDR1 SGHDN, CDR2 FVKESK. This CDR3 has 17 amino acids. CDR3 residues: CASSQVVLAERAGELFF. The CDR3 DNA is TGTGCCAGCAGCCAAGTGGTTCTAGCGGAAAGGGCCGGGGAGCTGTTTTTT.

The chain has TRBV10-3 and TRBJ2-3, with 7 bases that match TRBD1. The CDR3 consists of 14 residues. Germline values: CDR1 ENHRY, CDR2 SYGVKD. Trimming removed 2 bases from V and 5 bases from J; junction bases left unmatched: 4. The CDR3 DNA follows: TGTGCCATCAGTGAGACAGGGGATAAAGATACGCAGTATTTT. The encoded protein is CAISETGDKDTQYF.

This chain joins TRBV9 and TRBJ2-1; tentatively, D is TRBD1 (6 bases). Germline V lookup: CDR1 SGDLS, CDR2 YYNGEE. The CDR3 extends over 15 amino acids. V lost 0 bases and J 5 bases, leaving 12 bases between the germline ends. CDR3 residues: CASSVGTDPNNEQFF. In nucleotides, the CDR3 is TGTGCCAGCAGCGTAGGGACAGATCCTAACAATGAGCAGTTCTTC.

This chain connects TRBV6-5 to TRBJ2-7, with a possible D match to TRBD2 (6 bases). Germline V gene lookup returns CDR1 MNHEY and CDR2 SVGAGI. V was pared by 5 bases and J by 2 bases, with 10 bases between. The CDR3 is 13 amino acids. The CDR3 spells CASSRRGTYEQYF. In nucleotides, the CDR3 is TGTGCCAGCAGTAGGCGGGGAACCTACGAGCAGTACTTC.

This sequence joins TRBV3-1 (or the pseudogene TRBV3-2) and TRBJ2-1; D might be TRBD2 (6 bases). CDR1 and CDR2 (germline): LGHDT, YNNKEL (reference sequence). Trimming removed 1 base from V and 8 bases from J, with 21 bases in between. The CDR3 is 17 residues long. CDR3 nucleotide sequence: TGTGCCAGCAGCCAAGGAATCCCGACTAGGACGGGTTATGAGCAGTTCTTC. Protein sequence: CASSQGIPTRTGYEQFF.